A few counts support the clone carrying this T cell receptor (beta chain). The target antigen is unknown. This sample stems from a study of blood T cells in healthy people across ages. Across the study: The capture of about one barcoded beta molecule per two T cells was achieved by template switching. The study, taken as a whole, reports: Long-lived and aged donors differed, with more naive CD4+ cells and higher diversity in the long-lived.

The CDR3 contains 15 residues. In germline, CDR1 is DFQATT, CDR2 SNEGSKA (reference sequence). J lost 7 bases, V lost 6 bases, and 14 bases had no gene match. There were at least 5.5 micrograms of total RNA extracted from every sample. PCR was performed a second time for about 7 to 11 cycles using a sample-barcoded 5' primer and a J-beta primer mix. Researchers report that a template-switch adaptor with 12 random nucleotides tagged each cDNA molecule. In TCRdb, the 5' RACE reads were re-called with MiXCR into one record per CDR3 protein. The data contain about 1,400,000 distinct CDR3 sequences, around 42% of them singletons.

V and J are TRBV20-1 and TRBJ2-1; TRBD1 matches 8 bases. The sample consisted of blood. The source of this sequence is a woman aged 18 to 35 in good health. CDR3 region: CSAQRGQGAQNEQFF. The CDR3 nucleotides read TGCAGTGCCCAGAGGGGGCAGGGGGCGCAAAATGAGCAGTTCTTC.